This T cell receptor (beta chain) is drawn from a study of beta chain features in type 1 diabetes. Study-level points and caveats: Reads derived from cDNA could over-represent cells showing high TCR expression.

This clone was seen a few times. Its antigen is undetermined. Sequenced material consisted of expressed TCRB transcripts (all of the isolated RNA was reverse transcribed). The assay was immunoSEQ multiplex PCR, and TCRdb's table has in-frame clones only and misses some. Of under 950,000 clones in the sample, roughly 15% were seen once. The V gene lost 7 bases and the J gene lost 3 bases, with 12 bases spanning the gap. Per germline, CDR1 LNHDA and CDR2 SQIVND (reference sequence). This CDR3 spans 14 amino acids. One heparinised draw, averaging around 120 mL, was taken per donor. The specimen sequenced was naive CD4+ T cells from blood. This clonotype originated in a woman aged 18-29 years in good health. The chain couples TRBV19 to TRBJ2-2, with D hard to call. The CDR3: CASTHPSDTGELFF. The CDR3 nucleotides read TGTGCCAGTACTCATCCCTCAGACACCGGGGAGCTGTTTTTT.